The TCR beta chain described here comes from a study of blood T cells in healthy people across ages. A J-beta primer mix and a sample-barcoded 5' primer were used in a second PCR of roughly 6 to 12 cycles. Every cDNA molecule carried a tag from a template-switch adaptor bearing 12 random nucleotides. TCRdb re-analysed the 5' RACE reads in MiXCR, keeping a single row per CDR3 protein. This sample carries roughly 680,000 distinct CDR3 sequences, 20% to 25% of them seen once, and the ten largest clones take 3.6%. The sample holds a few counts of this clonotype. The CDR3 is 17 residues long. Germline CDR1 is MNHEY and CDR2 is SVGAGI. The V end was cut by 5 bases, the J end by 0 bases, with 20 bases between.

The TCR sequence derives from an older man in good health. Sequenced: blood. The rearrangement links TRBV6-5 to TRBJ2-7; D may correspond to TRBD1 or TRBD2 (5 bases each). The CDR3 bases are TGTGCCAGCAGTCCGGCTGAGGTCGCAGGGAGCTCCTACGAGCAGTACTTC. It codes for CASSPAEVAGSSYEQYF.